This T cell receptor beta chain was identified during a study of response to subunit inactivated influenza vaccine. Study-level points and caveats: Each seasonal flu vaccination may recruit only limited new T cells, authors suggested.

MiXCR was run by TCRdb on the RT-PCR reads, yielding one entry per CDR3 protein. The table has around 790,000 distinct CDR3 sequences, approximately 21% seen once. As for this clonotype: The target antigen is unknown. The junction departs from the called germline gene at one end, perhaps through a read error.

This CDR3 is built from 12 residues. Germline V gives CDR1 SEHNR, CDR2 FQNEAQ (reference sequence). Source: PBMCs from blood, taken roughly 5 days after vaccination. This chain uses TRBV7-9 with TRBJ1-4, with D uncertain. This receptor was taken from a man aged 45 to 65 who received an inactivated influenza vaccine. CDR3 DNA sequence: TGTGCCAGCAGCTTAGCGACGAGACCCCCCATTTTT. Translated, it gives CASSLATRPPIF.